This passage covers 5 T cell receptor beta chains from one sample sequenced in a study of blood T cell repertoires in COVID-19. Profiling relied on immunoSEQ multiplex PCR, and the TCRdb table lists in-frame clones only, not all of them. The sample has about 220,000 clones; around four fifths are singletons. The specimen was peripheral blood. Receptors were obtained from a woman aged 55-70 years who had recovered from COVID-19.

The DNA of the CDR3 is TGTGCCAGCAGTTCGTCCCTGCGAAGTGAGCAGTTCTTC. Translating gives CASSSSLRSEQFF. V usage is TRBV27 and J usage is TRBJ2-1; D ambiguous. The CDR3 length is 13 residues. The V end lost 4 bases, the J end lost 9 bases, and 13 bases lay between the germline ends. In germline, CDR1 is MNHEY, CDR2 SMNVEV (reference sequence).

This clone was detected a few times. CDR3 loop: CASSLGGYRGPYEQYF. For the CDR3, the DNA is TGTGCCAGCAGCTTAGGGGGTTACAGGGGACCCTACGAGCAGTACTTC. The rearrangement joins TRBV7-9 to TRBJ2-7; 7 bases are a match to TRBD1. This CDR3 has 16 residues. The J segment lost 2 bases and the V segment lost 1 base, leaving 8 bases of the junction unmatched. Germline V gene data show CDR1 as SEHNR and CDR2 as FQNEAQ (reference sequence).

The rearrangement joins TRBV7-2 to TRBJ1-2; the D is unclear. Germline values: CDR1 SGHTA, CDR2 FQGNSA. Trimming stripped 6 bases from V and 1 base from J, with 15 bases between. The CDR3 consists of 15 residues. The CDR3, as DNA: TGTGCCAGCAGGGCGGCCTGGCAGTATAACTATGGCTACACCTTC. Protein product: CASRAAWQYNYGYTF.

This chain links TRBV19 with TRBJ2-2; TRBD1 aligns across 8 bases. This CDR3 comprises 19 residues. With 2 bases clipped from V and 7 bases from J, the junction kept 18 bases outside the gene matches. Germline lookup yields CDR1 LNHDA and CDR2 SQIVND (reference sequence). CDR3 coding DNA: TGTGCCAGTAGTATATTTCAGGGGGCGTTCCAGATTATTCACGGGGAGCTGTTTTTT. This gives the protein CASSIFQGAFQIIHGELFF.

The chain uses TRBV6-4 and TRBJ1-2; no clear D gene. The germline gives CDR1 MRHNA, CDR2 SNTAGT. The ends were cut back, 11 bases at V and 7 bases at J, with 8 bases in the middle. This CDR3 region has 9 residues. The CDR3 region is CAPTAGYTF. As DNA, the CDR3 is TGTGCCCCAACTGCTGGCTACACCTTC.